This T cell receptor beta chain originates from a study of T cells expressing NK-cell markers. Study context: Repertoire data for TCR beta were derived from sorted T cells (CD3+CD56+NKG2C+, CD3+CD56+NKG2C- and CD3+CD56-NKG2C+).

TCR beta cDNA was made by 5'RACE template switching with UMIs. Reprocessing the 5' RACE reads, TCRdb reports a single entry for every CDR3 protein and omits DNA. The listing records about 260,000 distinct CDR3 sequences. The CDR3 is 13 amino acids. Regarding this clonotype: The target antigen is unknown.

Findings and limits, study-wide: Leadership of the CD3+CD56-NKG2C+ fraction also belonged to these clonotypes in four donors. More than 5 donors carried dominant NKG2C+ clonotypes that made up roughly 1.0-8% of their CD8+ T cells.

Sequencing input: blood T cells: a sorted CD56 or NKG2C T cell subset, CD4+ or CD8+ T cells, or bulk PBMC T cells (not recorded which). This receptor was obtained from a man aged 18 to 35 in good health. The chain employs TRBV12-3 or TRBV12-4 and TRBJ2-2; TCRdb designates TRBD2, a call that cannot be tested without DNA. CDR3 sequence reads: CASRQTSSGELFF.